These 4 T cell receptor beta chains originate from one sample sequenced in a study of early T cells in non-severe SARS-CoV-2 infection. MiXCR was run by TCRdb on the 5' RACE reads, yielding one entry per CDR3 protein. Among about 33,000 distinct CDR3 sequences listed, more than 5% were seen once. Sequencing was performed on whole blood. Source of these receptors: an adult who was a healthcare worker with PCR-confirmed SARS-CoV-2 infection or an uninfected control (not recorded which).

The chain recombines TRBV18 with TRBJ1-5; D remains unclear. Germline lookup yields CDR1 KGHSH and CDR2 LQKENI. This CDR3 spans 15 amino acids. The V end was cut by 4 bases, the J end by 2 bases, with 12 bases between. CDR3 sequence: CASSLTKEGNQPQHF. CDR3 DNA: TGTGCCAGCTCACTAACAAAGGAGGGCAATCAGCCCCAGCATTTT. Complete variable domain (other parts from reference TRBV18 and TRBJ1-5): NAGVMQNPRHLVRRRGQEARLRCSPMKGHSHVYWYRQLPEEGLKFMVYLQKENIIDESGMPKERFSAEFPKEGPSILRIQQVVRGDSAAYFCASSLTKEGNQPQHFGDGTRLSIL.

The chain employs TRBV11-1 and TRBJ1-1; no reliable D call. This CDR3 contains 14 residues. In germline, CDR1 is SGHAT, CDR2 FQDESV (reference sequence). Trimming cost V 1 base and J 0 bases, with 6 bases left between them. The CDR3 nucleotides read TGTGCCAGCAGCTTAGTGCATATGAACACTGAAGCTTTCTTT. As protein: CASSLVHMNTEAFF.

This clonotype was detected a few times. The rearrangement joins TRBV7-9 to TRBJ2-7; D is uncertain. V lost 3 bases and J lost 5, with 8 bases in between. The CDR3 spans 12 residues. Per the germline V gene, CDR1 is SEHNR and CDR2 is FQNEAQ (reference sequence). The CDR3 nucleotides are TGTGCCAGCAGCTTGTCGGGTGACGAGCAGTACTTC. It codes for CASSLSGDEQYF.

The table lists this clonotype with many counts. The rearrangement joins TRBV29-1 to TRBJ2-3; D gene ambiguous. The CDR3 covers 13 residues. Germline V gene data show CDR1 as SQVTM and CDR2 as ANQGSEA. V lost 6 bases and J 1 base, leaving 11 bases between the germline ends. CDR3 sequence (DNA): TGCAGCGTCGACCGAGCCGGCACAGATACGCAGTATTTT. Residues: CSVDRAGTDTQYF.